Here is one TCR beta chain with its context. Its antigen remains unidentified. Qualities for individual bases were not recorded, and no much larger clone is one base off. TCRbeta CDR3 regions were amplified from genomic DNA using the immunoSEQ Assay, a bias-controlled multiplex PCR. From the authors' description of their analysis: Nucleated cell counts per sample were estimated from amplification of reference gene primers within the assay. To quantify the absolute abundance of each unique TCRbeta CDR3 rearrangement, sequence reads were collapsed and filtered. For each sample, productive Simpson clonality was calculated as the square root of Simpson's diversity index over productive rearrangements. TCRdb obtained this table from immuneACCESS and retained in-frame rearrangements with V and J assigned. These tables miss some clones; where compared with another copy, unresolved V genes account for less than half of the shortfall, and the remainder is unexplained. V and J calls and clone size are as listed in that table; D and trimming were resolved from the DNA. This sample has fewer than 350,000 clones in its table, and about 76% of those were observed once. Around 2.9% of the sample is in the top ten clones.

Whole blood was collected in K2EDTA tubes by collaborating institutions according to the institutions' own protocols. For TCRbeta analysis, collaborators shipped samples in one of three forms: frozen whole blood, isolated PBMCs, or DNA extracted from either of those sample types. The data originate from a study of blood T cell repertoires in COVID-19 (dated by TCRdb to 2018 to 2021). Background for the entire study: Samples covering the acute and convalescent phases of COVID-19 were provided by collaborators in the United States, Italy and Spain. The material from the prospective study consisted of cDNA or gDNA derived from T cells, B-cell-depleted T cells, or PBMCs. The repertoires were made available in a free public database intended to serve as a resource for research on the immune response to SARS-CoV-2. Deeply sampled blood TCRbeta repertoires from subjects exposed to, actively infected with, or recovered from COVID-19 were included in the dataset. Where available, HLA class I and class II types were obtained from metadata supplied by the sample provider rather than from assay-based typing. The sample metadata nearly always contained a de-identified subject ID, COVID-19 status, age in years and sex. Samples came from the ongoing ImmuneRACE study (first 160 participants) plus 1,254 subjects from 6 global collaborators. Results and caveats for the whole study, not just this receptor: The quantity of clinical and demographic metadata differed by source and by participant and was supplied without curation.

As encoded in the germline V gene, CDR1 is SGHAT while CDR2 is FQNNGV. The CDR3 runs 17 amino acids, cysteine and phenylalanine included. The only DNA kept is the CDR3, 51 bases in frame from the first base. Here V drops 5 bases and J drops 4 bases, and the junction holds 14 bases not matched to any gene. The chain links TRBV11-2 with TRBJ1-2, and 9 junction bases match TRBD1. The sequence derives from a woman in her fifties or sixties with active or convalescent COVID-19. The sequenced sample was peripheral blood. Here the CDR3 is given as CASSPTGTGKIRYGYTF. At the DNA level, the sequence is TGTGCCAGCAGCCCGACGGGGACAGGGAAGATCCGCTATGGCTACACCTTC.